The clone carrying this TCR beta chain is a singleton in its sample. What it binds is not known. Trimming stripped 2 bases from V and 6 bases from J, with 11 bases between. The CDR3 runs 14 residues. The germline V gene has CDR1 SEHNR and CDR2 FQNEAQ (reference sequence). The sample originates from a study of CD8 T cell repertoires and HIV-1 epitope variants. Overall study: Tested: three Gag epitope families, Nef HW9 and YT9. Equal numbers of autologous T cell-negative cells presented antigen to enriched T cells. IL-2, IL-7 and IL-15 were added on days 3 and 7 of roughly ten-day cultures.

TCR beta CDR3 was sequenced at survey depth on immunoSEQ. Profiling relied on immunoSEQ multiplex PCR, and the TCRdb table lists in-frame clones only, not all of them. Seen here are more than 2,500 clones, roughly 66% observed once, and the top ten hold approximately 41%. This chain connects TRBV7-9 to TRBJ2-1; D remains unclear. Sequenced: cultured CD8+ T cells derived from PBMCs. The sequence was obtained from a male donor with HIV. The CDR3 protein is CASSLLGPGNEQFF. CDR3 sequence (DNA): TGTGCCAGCAGCTTACTTGGACCCGGCAATGAGCAGTTCTTC. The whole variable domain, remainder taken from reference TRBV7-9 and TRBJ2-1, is DTGVSQNPRHKITKRGQNVTFRCDPISEHNRLYWYRQTLGQGPEFLTYFQNEAQLEKSRLLSDRFSAERPKGSFSTLEIQRTEQGDSAMYLCASSLLGPGNEQFFGPGTRLTVL.